This TCR beta chain emerged from a study of blood T cell repertoires in COVID-19. Study as a whole: The United States, Italy and Spain were the sources of the acute and convalescent COVID-19 samples. T cells, B-cell-depleted T cells, or PBMCs supplied cDNA or gDNA.

In the original analysis: Estimates of nucleated cell counts were drawn from the amplification of reference gene primers. Profiled with immunoSEQ multiplex PCR; TCRdb holds only in-frame clones, not every one. From that table come the V and J calls and clone size; the DNA was used to work out D and trimming. The profile shows roughly 250,000 clones, about 70% of them singletons. CDR3 length equals 20 residues. After removal of 7 bases from V and 3 bases from J, the junction contained 21 bases not matched to a gene. The germline CDR1 and CDR2 sequences are ENHRY and SYGVKD. The sample comprised peripheral blood. This rearrangement joins TRBV10-3 to TRBJ2-2, with TRBD2 matching over 9 bases. The clonotype was recovered from a woman of 80 years or more with acute or convalescent COVID-19. In DNA, the CDR3 is TGTGCCATCAAAGGGGGAGTTAGCGGGGGCCCCTCGCAGCACACCGGGGAGCTGTTTTTT. The encoded protein is CAIKGGVSGGPSQHTGELFF.